One and the same sample provided the 10 T cell receptor beta chains below, sequenced in a study of shared clonotypes between healthy human individuals. The protocol was immunoSEQ multiplex PCR, while the TCRdb copy is restricted to in-frame clones and leaves out a portion. The table includes 850,000 to 1,100,000 clones, roughly 80% detected once. Material for sequencing was memory CD4+ T cells from PBMCs. Described subset: CD45RA-negative fraction. The source of these receptors is a man aged 18 to 29 in good health. Some clones in this sample may be carry-over from other donors' samples.

The chain uses TRBV28 and TRBJ1-5; TRBD1 matches 12 bases. CDR1 is MDHEN and CDR2 is SYDVKM in the germline V gene. Trimming cost V 6 bases and J 6 bases; bases outside gene matches: 3. The CDR3 spans 14 residues. CDR3 DNA: TGTGCCAGCAGGGGGACAGGGGGCCTTCAGCCCCAGCATTTT. Encoded protein: CASRGTGGLQPQHF.

The genes are TRBV4-1 and TRBJ1-6; TRBD1 is a possible D gene (5 bases). V was shortened by 4 bases and J by 3 bases, with 13 bases between the two germline ends. Per germline, CDR1 MGHRA and CDR2 YSYEKL. The CDR3 has 16 amino acids. CDR3 DNA sequence: TGCGCCAGCAGCCCCTCAGCGGGGCACTATAATTCACCCCTCCACTTT. Its translation is CASSPSAGHYNSPLHF.

The V and J genes are TRBV11-2 and TRBJ2-7; TRBD2 agrees at 12 bases. V gave up 1 base and J gave up 0 bases; unmatched junction bases: 10. Germline lookup yields CDR1 SGHAT and CDR2 FQNNGV. The CDR3 is made up of 19 amino acids. As DNA, the CDR3 is TGTGCCAGCAGCTTAGTGGCTAGCGGGAGGGCCACGGGCTCCTACGAGCAGTACTTC. Translating it yields CASSLVASGRATGSYEQYF.

In the case of this clone: Other DNA variants within this sample encode the same CDR3. The rearrangement joins TRBV25-1 to TRBJ2-7, with D possibly being TRBD2 (6 bases). V was trimmed by 3 bases and J by 0 bases, leaving 9 bases between them. Germline V gene sequence: CDR1 MGHDK, CDR2 SYGVNS. This CDR3 is 14 amino acids long. Here the CDR3 reads CASSDHGSSYEQYF. CDR3 sequence (DNA): TGTGCCAGCAGTGACCACGGGAGCTCCTACGAGCAGTACTTC.

The chain links TRBV18 to TRBJ2-1, with 7 bases fitting TRBD2. Germline V gene data show CDR1 as KGHSH and CDR2 as LQKENI. With V trimmed by 3 bases and J by 5 bases, 10 bases remained unmatched. The CDR3 consists of 16 residues. The CDR3 DNA sequence: TGTGCCAGCTCACCCGGGGGGTTAGCGGAAAACAATGAGCAGTTCTTC. This encodes CASSPGGLAENNEQFF.

This chain links TRBV4-2 with TRBJ1-2; possibly TRBD1 for D (6 bases). Germline V gene sequence: CDR1 LGHNA, CDR2 YNFKEQ. The CDR3 loop spans 16 amino acids. Trimming took 0 bases from V and 8 from J, leaving 19 bases between them. The CDR3 reads CASSQDLLGAGRGYTF. CDR3 bases: TGTGCCAGCAGCCAAGATCTTCTGGGGGCGGGCCGAGGCTACACCTTC.

The gene calls are TRBV7-2 and TRBJ2-1; D is undetermined. The CDR3 runs to 12 residues. Germline V lookup: CDR1 SGHTA, CDR2 FQGNSA. The V and J ends lost 7 bases and 8 bases respectively, with 12 bases between them. The CDR3 protein is CASTEGAHEQFF. In nucleotides, the CDR3 is TGTGCCAGCACCGAAGGTGCGCATGAGCAGTTCTTC.

Worth noting for this clone: The identical CDR3 is also encoded by other nucleotide sequences in the sample. The CDR3 sequence: CASSLGDPNEKLFF. The CDR3 DNA is TGCGCCAGCAGCTTGGGGGATCCAAATGAAAAACTGTTTTTT. The chain employs TRBV5-1 and TRBJ1-4; no clear D. The CDR3 spans 14 residues. Germline V gene sequence: CDR1 SGHRS, CDR2 YFSETQ. V was shortened by 0 bases and J by 5 bases, with 8 bases between the two germline ends. The variable domain in full, with the rest retrieved from reference TRBV5-1 and TRBJ1-4, is KAGVTQTPRYLIKTRGQQVTLSCSPISGHRSVSWYQQTPGQGLQFLFEYFSETQRNKGNFPGRFSGRQFSNSRSEMNVSTLELGDSALYLCASSLGDPNEKLFFGSGTQLSVL.

This clone was seen a handful of times. The chain uses TRBV4-3 and TRBJ2-3; TRBD1 aligns across 7 bases. The CDR3 is 22 residues long. After removal of 4 bases from V and 0 bases from J, the junction contained 25 bases not matched to a gene. The germline gives CDR1 LGHNA, CDR2 YSLEER. The CDR3 sequence is CASSLNPIWRTTGEKSTDTQYF. CDR3 in DNA: TGCGCCAGCAGCCTTAATCCTATCTGGAGAACTACAGGGGAGAAAAGCACAGATACGCAGTATTTT.

The CDR3 region is CASSVGGAAFGYTF. The CDR3 DNA reads TGTGCCAGCAGCGTAGGGGGGGCAGCATTTGGCTACACCTTC. The rearrangement joins TRBV9 to TRBJ1-2, with D possibly TRBD1 on 6 matching bases. V dropped 0 bases and J dropped 7 bases, with 13 bases sitting between them. This CDR3 spans 14 amino acids. The germline V gene encodes CDR1 SGDLS and CDR2 YYNGEE.